This is a list of T cell receptor beta chains from one sample in a study of blood T cell repertoires in COVID-19. Only in-frame clones appear in the TCRdb table, and some are missing; sequencing was by immunoSEQ multiplex PCR. The data contain under 200,000 clones, around 89% of them seen just once; the ten biggest clones take up 20% to 30%. Source material: peripheral blood. The receptors were gathered from a man aged 55 to 70 with acute or convalescent COVID-19. CDR3s include the opening cysteine and the closing phenylalanine or tryptophan. The D gene is left open where the match is weak. The size of a clone is reported for some rows only, either as once, few or many, or as a class for expanded clones.

TRBJ2-1,.,TRBD2,TRBV2,CASSETSGVAYNEQFF,TGTGCCAGCAGCGAGACTAGCGGGGTAGCCTACAATGAGCAGTTCTTC
TRBJ1-2,.,.,TRBV18,CASSPDSNYGYTF,TGTGCCAGCTCACCAGACAGCAACTATGGCTACACCTTC
TRBJ1-2,.,.,TRBV25-1,CASSEYQEEGYTF,TGTGCCAGCAGTGAATATCAGGAAGAAGGCTACACCTTC
TRBJ1-1,.,TRBD1,TRBV9,CASSVAQGADTEAFF,TGTGCCAGCAGCGTAGCTCAGGGGGCAGACACTGAAGCTTTCTTT
TRBJ2-3,.,.,TRBV2,CASTAARPTDTQYF,TGTGCCAGCACGGCGGCACGGCCCACAGATACGCAGTATTTT
TRBJ1-3,few,.,TRBV12-3/TRBV12-4,CASMYSGNTIYF,TGTGCCAGCATGTACTCTGGAAACACCATATATTTT
TRBJ2-1,.,.,TRBV21-1,CASSKGEGGTYNEQFF,TGTGCCAGCAGCAAAGGGGAAGGGGGAACCTACAATGAGCAGTTCTTC
TRBJ1-3,.,.,TRBV6-5,CASIAQGFGNTIYF,TGTGCCAGCATTGCACAGGGATTCGGAAACACCATATATTTT
TRBJ2-7,.,TRBD1,TRBV4-1,CASSLSTGNYEQYF,TGCGCCAGCAGCCTTTCGACAGGGAACTACGAGCAGTACTTC
TRBJ1-5,.,.,TRBV18,CASSPEQSSNQPQHF,TGTGCCAGCTCACCAGAACAGAGTAGCAATCAGCCCCAGCATTTT
TRBJ1-2,.,.,TRBV6-5,CASRDRRTNYGYTF,TGTGCCAGCAGAGACAGAAGAACAAACTATGGCTACACCTTC
TRBJ1-6,.,.,TRBV5-4,CASSPQNSPLHF,TGTGCCAGCAGCCCGCAGAATTCACCCCTCCACTTT
TRBJ2-5,.,TRBD1,TRBV2,CASNRGTGLTETQYF,TGTGCCAGCAATCGCGGGACAGGGTTGACAGAGACCCAGTACTTC
TRBJ1-4,.,.,TRBV5-1,CASSLYGPEGEKLFF,TGCGCCAGCAGCTTGTACGGACCCGAGGGTGAAAAACTGTTTTTT
TRBJ1-4,.,.,TRBV7-8,CASSPNRDATTNEKLFF,TGTGCCAGCAGCCCAAACAGGGACGCCACAACTAATGAAAAACTGTTTTTT
TRBJ2-7,.,.,TRBV11-1,CASSPSPSNSYEQYF,TGTGCCAGCAGCCCAAGCCCAAGTAATAGCTACGAGCAGTACTTC
TRBJ1-3,.,.,TRBV11-2,CASSTVGNTIYF,TGTGCCAGCAGCACGGTCGGAAACACCATATATTTT
TRBJ1-4,.,TRBD1,TRBV7-9,CASSFWTGREKLFF,TGTGCCAGCAGCTTTTGGACAGGGAGGGAAAAACTGTTTTTT
TRBJ1-2,.,.,TRBV7-3,CASSSDRGYGYTF,TGTGCCAGCAGCTCAGATAGGGGGTATGGCTACACCTTC
TRBJ1-6,.,.,TRBV18,CASSPQGWDSPLHF,TGTGCCAGCTCACCACAGGGGTGGGATTCACCCCTCCACTTT
TRBJ2-5,.,.,TRBV24-1,CATSDPRRQIPETQYF,TGTGCCACCAGTGATCCGAGAAGACAGATTCCAGAGACCCAGTACTTC
TRBJ1-5,.,.,TRBV10-3,CAISDFGGVGQPQHF,TGTGCCATCAGTGACTTCGGGGGAGTCGGACAGCCCCAGCATTTT
TRBJ2-5,.,TRBD1,TRBV5-1,CASSPRDRGQETQYF,TGCGCCAGCAGCCCCCGGGACAGGGGTCAAGAGACCCAGTACTTC
TRBJ1-1,.,.,TRBV19,CASSTGYLAEAFF,TGTGCCAGTAGTACAGGGTATTTGGCTGAAGCTTTCTTT
TRBJ2-7,.,TRBD1,TRBV18,CASSPNRDRVVNEQYF,TGTGCCAGCTCACCGAACCGGGACAGGGTGGTAAACGAGCAGTACTTC
TRBJ2-5,.,.,TRBV5-1,CASSLVTEETQYF,TGCGCCAGCAGCTTGGTTACGGAAGAGACCCAGTACTTC
TRBJ2-1,.,.,TRBV5-4,CASSDTLSNNEQFF,TGTGCCAGCAGCGACACTTTATCGAACAATGAGCAGTTCTTC
TRBJ1-6,.,.,TRBV5-3,CARSDPTGQEPYSYNSPLHF,TGTGCCAGAAGCGACCCGACAGGCCAGGAACCATATTCCTATAATTCACCCCTCCACTTT
TRBJ1-1,few,TRBD1,TRBV9,CASSAGQAYTEAFF,TGTGCCAGCAGCGCCGGACAGGCTTACACTGAAGCTTTCTTT
TRBJ2-7,.,TRBD1,TRBV18,CASSPGQTYEQYF,TGTGCCAGCTCACCGGGACAGACCTACGAGCAGTACTTC
TRBJ1-1,.,.,TRBV5-5,CASRYIQGNTEAFF,TGTGCCAGCAGGTACATACAGGGAAACACTGAAGCTTTCTTT
TRBJ2-1,.,TRBD2,TRBV11-3,CASSLQGGPFNEQFF,TGTGCCAGCAGCTTACAGGGAGGGCCTTTCAATGAGCAGTTCTTC
TRBJ1-6,.,.,TRBV11-1,CASTSLGGADNSPLHF,TGTGCCAGCACTTCCCTAGGAGGAGCCGATAATTCACCCCTCCACTTT
TRBJ1-5,.,.,TRBV27,CASSSNSNQPQHF,TGTGCCAGCAGTTCCAATAGCAATCAGCCCCAGCATTTT
TRBJ1-6,.,.,TRBV7-9,CASSIDIKNSPLHF,TGTGCCAGCAGCATTGACATAAAGAATTCACCCCTCCACTTT
TRBJ2-1,.,TRBD2,TRBV29-1,CSASGSGYNEQFF,TGCAGCGCTAGCGGGAGCGGGTACAATGAGCAGTTCTTC
TRBJ2-1,.,TRBD2,TRBV9,CASSVGPRIAGGYNEQFF,TGTGCCAGCAGCGTAGGCCCTCGGATAGCGGGAGGGTACAATGAGCAGTTCTTC
TRBJ2-3,.,TRBD2,TRBV6-1,CASSVLPLAGPDTQYF,TGTGCCAGCAGTGTCCTGCCACTAGCGGGGCCAGATACGCAGTATTTT
TRBJ1-2,.,.,TRBV3-1/TRBV3-2,CASSRTEGYGYTF,TGTGCCAGCAGCCGGACAGAAGGCTATGGCTACACCTTC
TRBJ2-3,.,TRBD2,TRBV6-4,CASSNSGRKDTQYF,TGTGCCAGCAGTAATAGCGGGAGAAAGGATACGCAGTATTTT
TRBJ2-7,.,.,TRBV5-4,CASSLRQANEQYF,TGTGCCAGCAGCTTGAGGCAGGCAAACGAGCAGTACTTC
TRBJ1-3,.,.,TRBV7-9,CASSPDSRNTIYF,TGTGCCAGCAGCCCGGACAGTCGAAACACCATATATTTT
TRBJ1-1,.,.,TRBV5-1,CASSSDGMNTEAFF,TGCGCCAGCAGCTCTGATGGCATGAACACTGAAGCTTTCTTT
TRBJ2-3,.,TRBD2,TRBV27,CASSSTSAGSTDTQYF,TGTGCCAGCAGTTCCACTTCAGCGGGGAGCACAGATACGCAGTATTTT
TRBJ1-3,once,.,TRBV27,CASSLSRGYGNTIYF,TGTGCCAGCAGTTTATCTAGGGGTTACGGAAACACCATATATTTT
TRBJ1-5,.,.,TRBV4-1,CASSQDFERNQPQHF,TGCGCCAGCAGCCAAGATTTTGAGCGCAATCAGCCCCAGCATTTT
TRBJ2-1,.,TRBD2,TRBV30,CAWSVLRRGGNEQFF,TGTGCCTGGAGTGTACTGAGGCGGGGGGGCAATGAGCAGTTCTTC
TRBJ1-4,.,.,TRBV2,CASSEAREGRMFF,TGTGCCAGCAGTGAAGCGCGTGAAGGGAGGATGTTTTTT
TRBJ2-5,.,.,TRBV7-2,CASNTGAGGPQETQYF,TGTGCCAGCAATACAGGGGCGGGAGGACCCCAAGAGACCCAGTACTTC
TRBJ1-1,.,.,TRBV4-3,CASSQVGEVNTEAFF,TGCGCCAGCAGCCAAGTAGGGGAGGTGAACACTGAAGCTTTCTTT
TRBJ1-4,.,TRBD1,TRBV2,CASSFTGTVNEKLFF,TGTGCCAGCAGTTTCACCGGGACAGTCAATGAAAAACTGTTTTTT
TRBJ1-2,once,.,TRBV18,CASSLAVAGDGYTF,TGTGCCAGCTCACTCGCCGTCGCAGGGGATGGCTACACCTTC